The T cell receptor beta chain described here comes from a study of cytomegalovirus exposure and HLA in healthy donors. The wider study: Early released data had about 85 million unique TCRs, all coming from HLA-typed donors.

Germline V gives CDR1 SGDLS, CDR2 YYNGEE. Trimming shortened V by 1 base and J by 1 base, and 6 bases separated the two germline ends. This CDR3 has 14 amino acids. Concerning this clone itself: Its target is not known.

PCR employed 60 Vbeta and 13 Jbeta primers. In the authors' workflow: Roughly 81 million unique TCR beta chains, roughly 11 million shared, were counted in a later analysis. The data were produced by immunoSEQ multiplex PCR, yet TCRdb's version contains in-frame clones alone and is incomplete. Clone size and V and J calls were adopted from that table, with D and trimming inferred from the DNA. The sample records around 91,000 clones, around 67% being singletons. Study-level points and caveats: Presence/absence analyses assumed roughly uniform sequencing depth across donors.

Donors consisted of healthy bone marrow donors. V and J are TRBV9 and TRBJ2-1; D not resolved. This sequence was found in a human donor in good health. Input material: PBMCs. CDR3: CASSVSVSYNEQFF. CDR3 nucleotides: TGTGCCAGCAGCGTAAGCGTGTCCTACAATGAGCAGTTCTTC. The variable domain in full, with the rest retrieved from reference TRBV9 and TRBJ2-1, is DSGVTQTPKHLITATGQRVTLRCSPRSGDLSVYWYQQSLDQGLQFLIQYYNGEERAKGNILERFSAQQFPDLHSELNLSSLELGDSALYFCASSVSVSYNEQFFGPGTRLTVL.